This T cell receptor beta chain was observed in a study of blood T cell repertoires in COVID-19. Study context: Collection of acute and convalescent COVID-19 samples took place in the United States, Italy and Spain. The analysed material was cDNA or gDNA that came from T cells, B-cell-depleted T cells, or PBMCs.

Authors' data handling: Reference gene primer amplification gave nucleated cell count estimates. TCRdb's table, derived via immunoSEQ multiplex PCR, lists solely in-frame clones and lacks some. The D gene and trimming were derived from the DNA, and the V and J assignments and clone size from that table. The sample consists of about 140,000 clones, about three quarters of them appearing once. Comment on this clone: One end of the junction fails to match germline, which may point to a read error.

Germline-derived CDR1 and CDR2 are WSHSY and SAAADI. The CDR3 has 14 residues. The sequence was obtained from a woman aged 80 or over with active or convalescent COVID-19. Sequences were obtained from peripheral blood. This rearrangement joins TRBV10-2 to TRBJ2-1; D is tentatively TRBD1 or TRBD2 (5 bases each). The CDR3 sequence: CASSKSGRYNEQFF. CDR3 bases: TGCGCCAGCAGTAAGTCGGGGCGCTACAATGAGCAGTTCTTC.